This T cell receptor (beta chain) emerged from a study of cytomegalovirus exposure and HLA in healthy donors. Data came from immunoSEQ multiplex PCR; TCRdb stores just in-frame clones and leaves some out. The sample records around 60,000 clones, about 91% being singletons. This TCR was recovered from a woman aged 18 to 35 in good health and CMV-seronegative. Input material: PBMCs.

The CDR3 loop reads CASSSDTYNEQFF. As DNA, the CDR3 is TGCGCCAGCAGCTCTGACACCTACAATGAGCAGTTCTTC. The V gene is TRBV5-1, the J gene TRBJ2-1; D unclear. The germline V gene encodes CDR1 SGHRS and CDR2 YFSETQ. This CDR3 is built from 13 residues. V lost 3 bases and J 2 bases, leaving 6 bases between the germline ends.